The clone carrying this TCR beta chain was seen at least ten times. Preparing the TCRbeta library involved the use of unique molecular identifiers. Each CDR3 protein gets one entry after TCRdb re-called the PCR reads with MiXCR. The sample contains 150,000 to 200,000 distinct CDR3 sequences, around 6.8% of which appear only once. These data are taken from a study of T-cell reconstitution after alpha-beta-depleted transplantation in children. V lost 3 bases to trimming and J lost 0 bases; unmatched junction nucleotides: 3. Germline values: CDR1 SGHVS, CDR2 FQNEAQ. The CDR3 runs to 17 residues. Sample: PBMCs from the stem cell graft donor, taken from the stem cell graft. This receptor was identified in a human donor who donated a stem cell graft to a child with Wiskott-Aldrich syndrome. This chain uses TRBV7-8 with TRBJ2-6; 9 nucleotides line up with TRBD1. This CDR3 reads CASSLVDRGSGANVLTF. CDR3 nucleotide sequence: TGTGCCAGCAGCTTGGTGGACAGGGGCTCTGGGGCCAACGTCCTGACTTTC.